One and the same sample provided the 18 T cell receptor beta chains below, sequenced in a study of T-cell memory formation after mild COVID-19. Using its own MiXCR run on the 5' RACE reads, TCRdb lists one record per CDR3 protein. This table holds about 560,000 distinct CDR3 sequences, about 20% found once. Material: PBMCs or a T cell subset sorted from them (not recorded which). These receptors were collected from an adult woman who had mild COVID-19 (a few samples of this study predate the infection). Cell type and time point are not known.

CDR3 amino acids: CASSWQGSANEKLFF. The CDR3 DNA reads TGCGCCAGCAGCTGGCAGGGGTCGGCTAATGAAAAACTGTTTTTT. The chain recombines TRBV5-1 with TRBJ1-4, with a possible D match to TRBD1 (6 bases). Germline V gives CDR1 SGHRS, CDR2 YFSETQ. The CDR3 has 15 residues. V lost 3 bases and J 3 bases, leaving 12 bases between the germline ends.

There are a few counts of this clonotype. This rearrangement joins TRBV7-3 to TRBJ2-2; TRBD1 is a possible D gene (6 bases). V was cut by 2 bases and J by 2 bases, with 18 bases left in between. The germline V gene has CDR1 SGHTA and CDR2 FQGTGA. The CDR3 consists of 18 residues. CDR3 DNA: TGTGCCAGCAGCTTACGGCCCGGGGCAGGGGTCAACACCGGGGAGCTGTTTTTT. This translates into CASSLRPGAGVNTGELFF.

This clonotype was counted a few times. The chain joins TRBV5-1 to TRBJ2-2; D might be TRBD2 (6 bases). Per the germline V gene, CDR1 is SGHRS and CDR2 is YFSETQ. This CDR3 has 18 amino acids. The ends were cut back, 1 base at V and 0 bases at J, with 16 bases in the middle. The DNA for the CDR3 is TGCGCCAGCAGCTTGCTAGCCCTCGGCGGGGCGAACACCGGGGAGCTGTTTTTT. Its protein is CASSLLALGGANTGELFF.

The rearrangement uses TRBV7-6 and TRBJ1-2, with D possibly being TRBD1 (5 bases). Germline V gene lookup returns CDR1 SGHVS and CDR2 FNYEAQ. Trimming left V 5 bases short and J 0 bases short, with 10 bases between. This CDR3 has 14 amino acids. CDR3 in DNA: TGTGCCAGCAGCGCGGGGCCCGCTAACTATGGCTACACCTTC. Encoded protein: CASSAGPANYGYTF.

V is TRBV2 and J is TRBJ1-3; D is uncertain. There are 14 residues in the CDR3. Trimming removed 5 bases at V and 1 base at J, with 9 bases between. CDR1 is SNHLY and CDR2 is FYNNEI in the germline V gene. The chain's CDR3 is CASSLRESGNTIYF. The CDR3 DNA is TGTGCCAGCAGTCTAAGGGAGTCTGGAAACACCATATATTTT.

The rearrangement uses TRBV9 and TRBJ1-1; D not certain. V lost 0 bases to trimming and J lost 1 base, with 7 bases between them. Germline V gene lookup returns CDR1 SGDLS and CDR2 YYNGEE. This CDR3 region has 14 residues. In DNA, the CDR3 is TGTGCCAGCAGCGTAGCGGGAACGAACACTGAAGCTTTCTTT. This gives the protein CASSVAGTNTEAFF.

J is TRBJ2-7 and V is TRBV5-1, with 9 nucleotides matching TRBD1. Germline lookup yields CDR1 SGHRS and CDR2 YFSETQ. The trim removed 4 bases at V and 5 bases at J, leaving 10 bases unmatched. The CDR3 consists of 15 residues. The CDR3 nucleotides read TGCGCCAGCAGCGCCTCCGGGACAGGGTATGACGAGCAGTACTTC. Translation gives CASSASGTGYDEQYF.

The chain combines TRBV6-6 with TRBJ1-1; a possible D gene is TRBD1 (5 bases). CDR1 and CDR2 from the germline V gene are MNHNY and SVGAGI (reference sequence). V was trimmed by 5 bases and J by 5 bases, leaving 18 bases between them. The CDR3 covers 15 residues. CDR3 in amino acids: CASSPNAGRGTEAFF. The CDR3 DNA sequence: TGTGCCAGCAGTCCGAACGCGGGGCGAGGGACTGAAGCTTTCTTT.

This chain uses TRBV20-1 with TRBJ2-5; perhaps TRBD2 as D (6 bases). Germline CDR1 DFQATT, CDR2 SNEGSKA (reference sequence). Between the trimmed V and J ends, which lost 0 bases and 5 bases, there was a span of 16 bases. The CDR3 is 15 amino acids. The CDR3 region is CSARDLGGWSETQYF. Here the CDR3 DNA reads TGCAGTGCTAGAGATCTGGGAGGTTGGTCCGAGACCCAGTACTTC.

The chain's CDR3 is CASSVDDRGLEQYF. The CDR3 coding sequence is TGTGCCAGCAGCGTAGACGACAGGGGGCTCGAGCAGTACTTC. The rearrangement links TRBV9 to TRBJ2-7; 10 bases are shared with TRBD1. In germline, CDR1 is SGDLS, CDR2 YYNGEE. The CDR3 covers 14 residues. The V segment lost 0 bases and the J segment 6 bases; nucleotides outside the gene matches: 3.

This clonotype appeared a few times. The CDR3 sequence: CASSHTGGDRSETQYF. The DNA of the CDR3 is TGTGCCAGCAGTCATACAGGGGGCGATAGGTCAGAGACCCAGTACTTC. The V gene is TRBV9, the J gene TRBJ2-5, with 9 bases fitting TRBD1. The CDR3 runs to 16 residues. The trim removed 5 bases at V and 4 bases at J, leaving 12 bases unmatched. Germline assignment: CDR1 SGDLS and CDR2 YYNGEE.

The chain is built from TRBV12-3 or TRBV12-4 and TRBJ1-1; TRBD1 matches 7 bases. The CDR3 sequence is 16 residues long. The trim removed 6 bases at V and 2 bases at J, leaving 12 bases unmatched. CDR3 DNA: TGTGCCAGCAGAAGGGGGCAGATCGCCGCAAACACTGAAGCTTTCTTT. It specifies CASRRGQIAANTEAFF.

This chain links TRBV29-1 with TRBJ2-7; no reliable D call. The V and J ends lost 5 bases and 0 bases respectively, with 5 bases between them. Germline V gives CDR1 SQVTM, CDR2 ANQGSEA. The CDR3 length is 11 residues. CDR3 in amino acids: CSVSDSYEQYF. Written as DNA, the CDR3 is TGCAGCGTTTCCGACTCCTACGAGCAGTACTTC.

This clonotype was detected only a few times. The J gene is TRBJ1-4, the V gene TRBV12-3 or TRBV12-4; D unresolved. The CDR3 runs 14 residues. V gave up 1 base and J gave up 4 bases, with 7 bases separating them. The CDR3 DNA sequence: TGTGCCAGCAGTTTAGGAGGCCTTAATGAAAAACTGTTTTTT. It translates to CASSLGGLNEKLFF.

The CDR3 here is CASSLSVDSSTDTQYF. The CDR3 nucleotides are TGTGCCAGCAGTTTATCGGTGGATTCTAGCACAGATACGCAGTATTTT. The chain recombines TRBV27 with TRBJ2-3; D uncertain. Germline V lookup: CDR1 MNHEY, CDR2 SMNVEV (reference sequence). There are 16 residues in the CDR3. The V gene lost 0 bases and the J gene lost 0 bases, with 10 bases spanning the gap.

This clonotype was found many times. The CDR3 is CASSSPGQGIRQPQHF. The CDR3 DNA follows: TGTGCCAGCAGTTCCCCGGGACAGGGGATTAGACAGCCCCAGCATTTT. The rearrangement joins TRBV12-3 or TRBV12-4 to TRBJ1-5, with 10 bases aligning to TRBD1. The CDR3 loop spans 16 amino acids. With V trimmed by 4 bases and J by 7 bases, 10 bases remained unmatched.

The chain recombines TRBV12-3 or TRBV12-4 with TRBJ1-2; 7 positions agree with TRBD1. The CDR3 extends over 15 amino acids. J gave up 0 bases and V 8 bases, and 9 bases lay outside the gene matches. CDR3 sequence reads: CASGKGQAPNYGYTF. For the CDR3, the DNA is TGTGCCAGCGGAAAAGGACAGGCCCCTAACTATGGCTACACCTTC.

This CDR3 reads CSARDFISDRGPGELFF. The CDR3 coding sequence is TGCAGTGCTAGAGATTTTATTTCGGACAGGGGTCCCGGGGAGCTGTTTTTT. The chain is built from TRBV20-1 and TRBJ2-2, with 9 bases that match TRBD1. With V trimmed by 0 bases and J by 6 bases, 11 bases remained unmatched. The CDR3 extends over 17 amino acids. The V gene's germline CDR1 is DFQATT and CDR2 SNEGSKA (reference sequence).